What follows describes a single TCR beta chain. As yet, its antigen is unknown. The data derive from a study of blood T cells in healthy people across ages. Roughly 9.8 milliliters of peripheral blood were drawn from each donor. Next came a second PCR, run for roughly 6 to 11 cycles, which used a sample-barcoded 5' primer along with a J-beta primer mix. CDR3-containing paired-end reads numbering at least 2.5 million came from each sample. One entry per CDR3 protein, called by TCRdb with MiXCR from the 5' RACE reads. The sample consists of roughly 1.9 million distinct CDR3 sequences, approximately 40% of them appearing once. The study's findings and limits: Getting older went along with TCR beta diversity per million T cells dropping roughly linearly.

V was pared by 4 bases and J by 9 bases, with 15 bases between. Germline-derived CDR1 and CDR2 are MNHEY and SMNVEV (reference sequence). This CDR3 has 13 residues. Sequencing input: blood. The source is a human donor in good health. J is TRBJ2-5 and V is TRBV27, with D possibly matching TRBD2 (6 bases). CDR3 region: CASSWRVTEAQYF. The DNA of the CDR3 is TGTGCCAGCAGTTGGAGGGTTACTGAGGCCCAGTACTTC.